This T cell receptor beta chain originates from a study of blood T cells in healthy people across ages. With a J-beta primer mix and a sample-barcoded 5' primer, a second PCR ran about 7 to 12 cycles. In TCRdb, the 5' RACE reads were re-called with MiXCR into one record per CDR3 protein. Of approximately 350,000 distinct CDR3 sequences detected, over 45% appear once; the ten largest clones hold under 65%. Germline assignment: CDR1 SGHRS and CDR2 YFSETQ. The CDR3 is made up of 15 amino acids. After removal of 5 bases from V and 10 bases from J, the junction contained 9 bases not matched to a gene. Sequenced input: blood. This rearrangement joins TRBV5-1 to TRBJ2-1, with 13 bases fitting TRBD2. This TCR came from a man in his fifties or sixties in good health. CDR3 in DNA: TGCGCCAGCAGAAAACTAGCGGGAGGGCCTAAAGAGCAGTTCTTC. Protein product: CASRKLAGGPKEQFF.